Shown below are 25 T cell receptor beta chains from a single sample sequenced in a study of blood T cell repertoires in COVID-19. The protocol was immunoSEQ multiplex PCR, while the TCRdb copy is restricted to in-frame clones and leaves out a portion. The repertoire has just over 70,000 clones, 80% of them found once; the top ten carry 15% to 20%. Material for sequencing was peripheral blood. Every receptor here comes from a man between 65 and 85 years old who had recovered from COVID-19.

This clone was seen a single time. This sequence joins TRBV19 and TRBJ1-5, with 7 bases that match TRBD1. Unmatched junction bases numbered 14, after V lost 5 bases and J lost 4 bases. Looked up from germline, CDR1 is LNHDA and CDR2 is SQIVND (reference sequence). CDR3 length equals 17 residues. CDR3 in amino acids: CASSGTTGFGDNQPQHF. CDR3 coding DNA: TGTGCCAGTAGTGGCACGACAGGGTTCGGAGATAATCAGCCCCAGCATTTT. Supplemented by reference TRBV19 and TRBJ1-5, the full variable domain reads DGGITQSPKYLFRKEGQNVTLSCEQNLNHDAMYWYRQDPGQGLRLIYYSQIVNDFQKGDIAEGYSVSREKKESFPLTVTSAQKNPTAFYLCASSGTTGFGDNQPQHFGDGTRLSIL.

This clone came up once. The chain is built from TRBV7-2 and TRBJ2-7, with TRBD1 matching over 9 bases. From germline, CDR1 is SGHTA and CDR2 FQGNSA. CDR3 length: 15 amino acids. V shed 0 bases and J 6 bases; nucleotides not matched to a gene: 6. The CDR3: CASSLAGTGNVEQYF. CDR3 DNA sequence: TGTGCCAGCAGCTTAGCGGGGACAGGGAACGTCGAGCAGTACTTC.

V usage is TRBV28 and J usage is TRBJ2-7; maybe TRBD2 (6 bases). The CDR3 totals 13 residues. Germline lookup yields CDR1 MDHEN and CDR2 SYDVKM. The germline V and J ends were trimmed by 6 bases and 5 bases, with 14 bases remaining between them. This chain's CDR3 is CASSPRRGNEQYF. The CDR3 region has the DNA TGTGCCAGCAGCCCGAGGAGGGGTAACGAGCAGTACTTC.

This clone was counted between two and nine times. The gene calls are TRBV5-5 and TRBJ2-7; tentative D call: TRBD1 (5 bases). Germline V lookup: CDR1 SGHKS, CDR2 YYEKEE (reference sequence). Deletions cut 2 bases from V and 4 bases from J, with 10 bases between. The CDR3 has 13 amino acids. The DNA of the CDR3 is TGTGCCAGCAGCTTCCAGGGTTCGTACGAGCAGTACTTC. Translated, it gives CASSFQGSYEQYF.

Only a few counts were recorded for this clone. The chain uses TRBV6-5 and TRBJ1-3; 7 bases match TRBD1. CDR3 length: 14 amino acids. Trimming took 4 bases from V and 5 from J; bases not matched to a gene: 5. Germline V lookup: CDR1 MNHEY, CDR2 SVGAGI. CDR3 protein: CASSLAGGRNTIYF. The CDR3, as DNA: TGTGCCAGCAGTTTGGCAGGGGGTAGAAACACCATATATTTT.

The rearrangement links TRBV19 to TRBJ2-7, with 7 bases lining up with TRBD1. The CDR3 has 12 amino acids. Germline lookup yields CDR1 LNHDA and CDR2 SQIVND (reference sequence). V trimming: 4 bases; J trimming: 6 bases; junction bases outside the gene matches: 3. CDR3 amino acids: CASSTSGGEQYF. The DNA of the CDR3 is TGTGCCAGTAGTACCTCAGGGGGCGAGCAGTACTTC.

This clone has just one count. CDR3 residues: CASSLAGAGYEQYF. CDR3 bases: TGTGCCAGCAGCTTAGCGGGAGCTGGCTACGAGCAGTACTTC. J is TRBJ2-7 and V is TRBV7-2, with a possible D match to TRBD2 (5 bases). The length of the CDR3 is 14 residues. In germline, CDR1 is SGHTA, CDR2 FQGNSA. Between the trimmed V and J ends, which lost 0 bases and 3 bases, there was a span of 9 bases.

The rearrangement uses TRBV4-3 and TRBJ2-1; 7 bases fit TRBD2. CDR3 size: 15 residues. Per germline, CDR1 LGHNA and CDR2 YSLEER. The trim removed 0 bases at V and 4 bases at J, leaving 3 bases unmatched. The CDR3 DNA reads TGCGCCAGCAGCCAAGAGCCAGCGGGGTACAATGAGCAGTTCTTC. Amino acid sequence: CASSQEPAGYNEQFF.

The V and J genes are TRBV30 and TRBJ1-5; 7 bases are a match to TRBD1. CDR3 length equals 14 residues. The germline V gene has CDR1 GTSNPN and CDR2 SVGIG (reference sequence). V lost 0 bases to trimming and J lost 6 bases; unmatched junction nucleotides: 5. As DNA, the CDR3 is TGTGCCTGGAGTGTATACCGGGACAGTCAGCCCCAGCATTTT. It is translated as CAWSVYRDSQPQHF. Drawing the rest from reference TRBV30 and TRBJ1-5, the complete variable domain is SQTIHQWPATLVQPVGSPLSLECTVEGTSNPNLYWYRQAAGRGLQLLFYSVGIGQISSEVPQNLSASRPQDRQFILSSKKLLLSDSGFYLCAWSVYRDSQPQHFGDGTRLSIL.

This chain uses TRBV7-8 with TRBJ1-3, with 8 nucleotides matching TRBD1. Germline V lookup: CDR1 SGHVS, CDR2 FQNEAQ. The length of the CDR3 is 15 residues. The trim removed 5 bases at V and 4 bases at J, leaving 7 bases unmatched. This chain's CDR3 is CASSPGQGLGNTIYF. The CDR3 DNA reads TGTGCCAGCAGCCCAGGACAGGGTCTGGGAAACACCATATATTTT.

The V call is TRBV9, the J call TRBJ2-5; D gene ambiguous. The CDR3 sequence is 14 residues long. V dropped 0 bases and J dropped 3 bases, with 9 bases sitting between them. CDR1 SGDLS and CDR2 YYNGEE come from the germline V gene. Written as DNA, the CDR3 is TGTGCCAGCAGCGTAGGATATGGAGAAGAGACCCAGTACTTC. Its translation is CASSVGYGEETQYF. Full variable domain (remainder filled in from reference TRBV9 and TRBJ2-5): DSGVTQTPKHLITATGQRVTLRCSPRSGDLSVYWYQQSLDQGLQFLIQYYNGEERAKGNILERFSAQQFPDLHSELNLSSLELGDSALYFCASSVGYGEETQYFGPGTRLLVL.

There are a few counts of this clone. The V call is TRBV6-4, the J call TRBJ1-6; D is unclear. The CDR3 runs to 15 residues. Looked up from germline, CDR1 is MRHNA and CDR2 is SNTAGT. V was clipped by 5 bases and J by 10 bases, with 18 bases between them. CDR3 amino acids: CASSLRGLGQSPLHF. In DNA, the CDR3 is TGTGCCAGCAGTCTCCGAGGGCTAGGGCAATCACCCCTCCACTTT.

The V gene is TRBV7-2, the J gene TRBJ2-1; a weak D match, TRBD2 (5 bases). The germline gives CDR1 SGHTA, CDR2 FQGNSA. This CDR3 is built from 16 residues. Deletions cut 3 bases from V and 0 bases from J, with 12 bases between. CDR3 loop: CASSLLTGSSYNEQFF. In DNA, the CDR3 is TGTGCCAGCAGCTTGTTAACGGGGAGCTCCTACAATGAGCAGTTCTTC.

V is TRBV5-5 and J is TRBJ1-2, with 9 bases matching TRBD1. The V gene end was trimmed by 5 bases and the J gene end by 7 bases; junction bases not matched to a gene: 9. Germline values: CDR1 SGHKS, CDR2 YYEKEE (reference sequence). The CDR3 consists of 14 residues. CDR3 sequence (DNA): TGTGCCAGCAGTGGGACAGGGCAATTTCTTGGCTACACCTTC. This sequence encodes CASSGTGQFLGYTF.

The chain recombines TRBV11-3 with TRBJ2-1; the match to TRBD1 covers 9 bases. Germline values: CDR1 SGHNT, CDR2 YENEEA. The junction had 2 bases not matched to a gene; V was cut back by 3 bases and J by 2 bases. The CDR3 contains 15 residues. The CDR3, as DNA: TGTGCCAGCAGCTTTACAGGGGGCGCCTACAATGAGCAGTTCTTC. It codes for CASSFTGGAYNEQFF.

DNA of the CDR3: TGTGCCACCGTCGGGGACAGGGGGCGAAATGAGCAGTTCTTC. Translated, it gives CATVGDRGRNEQFF. The chain is built from TRBV28 and TRBJ2-1; TRBD1 agrees at 12 bases. Germline CDR1 is MDHEN and CDR2 is SYDVKM. After removal of 10 bases from V and 7 bases from J, the junction contained 8 bases not matched to a gene. CDR3 size: 14 residues.

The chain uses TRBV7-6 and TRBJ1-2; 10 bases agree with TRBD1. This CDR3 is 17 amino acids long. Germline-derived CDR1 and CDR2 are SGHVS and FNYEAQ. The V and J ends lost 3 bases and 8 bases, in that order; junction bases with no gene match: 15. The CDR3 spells CASSFRDRGQEQGGYTF. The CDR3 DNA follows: TGTGCCAGCAGCTTCCGGGACAGGGGACAGGAGCAGGGCGGCTACACCTTC.

CDR3 amino acids: CASSPDRDSHDYTF. CDR3 coding DNA: TGTGCCAGCAGTCCCGACAGGGATTCGCATGACTACACCTTC. The rearrangement uses TRBV27 and TRBJ1-2; 7 bases fit TRBD1. Germline V lookup: CDR1 MNHEY, CDR2 SMNVEV (reference sequence). The CDR3 has 14 residues. Trimming at V came to 5 bases and at J to 10 bases, leaving 13 bases not matched to a gene.

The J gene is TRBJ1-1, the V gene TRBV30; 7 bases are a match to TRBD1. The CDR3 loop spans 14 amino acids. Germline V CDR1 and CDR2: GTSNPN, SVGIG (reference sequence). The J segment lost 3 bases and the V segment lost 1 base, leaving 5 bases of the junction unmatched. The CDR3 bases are TGTGCCTGGAGTGCGACAACAGGGGACACTGAAGCTTTCTTT. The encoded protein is CAWSATTGDTEAFF.

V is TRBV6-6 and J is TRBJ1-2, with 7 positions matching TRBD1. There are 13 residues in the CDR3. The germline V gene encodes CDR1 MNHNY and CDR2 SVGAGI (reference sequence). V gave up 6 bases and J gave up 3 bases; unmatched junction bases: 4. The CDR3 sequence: CASRAGGDYGYTF. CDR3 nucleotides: TGTGCCAGCAGAGCAGGGGGAGACTATGGCTACACCTTC.

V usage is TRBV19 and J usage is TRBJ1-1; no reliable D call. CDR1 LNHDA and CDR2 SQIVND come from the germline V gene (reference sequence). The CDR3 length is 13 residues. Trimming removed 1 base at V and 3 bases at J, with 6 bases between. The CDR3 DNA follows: TGTGCCAGTAGTATAGTGACTTACACTGAAGCTTTCTTT. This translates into CASSIVTYTEAFF.

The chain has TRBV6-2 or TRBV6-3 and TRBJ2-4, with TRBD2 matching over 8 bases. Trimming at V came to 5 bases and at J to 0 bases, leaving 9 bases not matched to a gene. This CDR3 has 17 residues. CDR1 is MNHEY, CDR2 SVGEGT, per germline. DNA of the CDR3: TGTGCCAGCAGTCACGGGGGGAGCGGGGGAGCCAAAAACATTCAGTACTTC. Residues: CASSHGGSGGAKNIQYF.

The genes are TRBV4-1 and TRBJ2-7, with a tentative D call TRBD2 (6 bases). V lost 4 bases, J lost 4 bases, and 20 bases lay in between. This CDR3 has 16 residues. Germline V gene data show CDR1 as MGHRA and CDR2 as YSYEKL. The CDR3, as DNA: TGCGCCAGCAGCCCCCTGCCAGCAAAGGAGGGATACGAGCAGTACTTC. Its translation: CASSPLPAKEGYEQYF.

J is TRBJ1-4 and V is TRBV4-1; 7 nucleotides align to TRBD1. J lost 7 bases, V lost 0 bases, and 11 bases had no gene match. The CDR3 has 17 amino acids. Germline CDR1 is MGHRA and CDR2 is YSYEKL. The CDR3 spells CASSQDHRTGKGEKLFF. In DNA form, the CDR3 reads TGCGCCAGCAGCCAAGACCATCGGACAGGAAAAGGTGAAAAACTGTTTTTT.

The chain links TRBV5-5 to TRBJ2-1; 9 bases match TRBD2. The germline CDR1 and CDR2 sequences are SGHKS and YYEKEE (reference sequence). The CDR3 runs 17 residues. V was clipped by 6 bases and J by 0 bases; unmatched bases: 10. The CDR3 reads CASKWLAGLSSYNEQFF. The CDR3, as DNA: TGTGCCAGCAAATGGCTAGCGGGACTGAGCTCCTACAATGAGCAGTTCTTC.